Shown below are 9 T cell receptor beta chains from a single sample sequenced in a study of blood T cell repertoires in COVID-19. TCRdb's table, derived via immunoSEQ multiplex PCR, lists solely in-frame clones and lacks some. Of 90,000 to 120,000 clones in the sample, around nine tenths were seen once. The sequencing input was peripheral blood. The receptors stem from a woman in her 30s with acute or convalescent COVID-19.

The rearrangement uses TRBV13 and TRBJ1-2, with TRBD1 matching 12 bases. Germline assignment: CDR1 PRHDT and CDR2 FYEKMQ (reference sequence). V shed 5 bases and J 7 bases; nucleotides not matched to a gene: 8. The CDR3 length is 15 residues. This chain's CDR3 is CASSRSRDRGLGYTF. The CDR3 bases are TGTGCCAGCAGCCGCTCCCGGGACAGGGGGCTTGGCTACACCTTC. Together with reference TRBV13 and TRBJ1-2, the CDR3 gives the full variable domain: AAGVIQSPRHLIKEKRETATLKCYPIPRHDTVYWYQQGPGQDPQFLISFYEKMQSDKGSIPDRFSAQQFSDYHSELNMSSLELGDSALYFCASSRSRDRGLGYTFGSGTRLTVV.

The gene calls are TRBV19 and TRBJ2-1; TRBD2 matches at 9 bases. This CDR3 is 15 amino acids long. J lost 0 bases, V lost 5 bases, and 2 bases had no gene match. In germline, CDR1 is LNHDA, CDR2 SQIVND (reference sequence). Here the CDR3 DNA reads TGTGCCAGTAGTGTACTAGCGGGCTCCTACAATGAGCAGTTCTTC. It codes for CASSVLAGSYNEQFF.

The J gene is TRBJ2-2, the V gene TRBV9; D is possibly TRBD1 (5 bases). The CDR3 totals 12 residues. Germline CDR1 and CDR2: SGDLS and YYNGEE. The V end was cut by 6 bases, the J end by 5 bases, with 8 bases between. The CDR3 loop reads CASKGFTGELFF. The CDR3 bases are TGTGCCAGCAAGGGGTTTACCGGGGAGCTGTTTTTT.

CDR3 DNA: TGCGCCAGCAGCGTGACCGGGACAGAGAAGAGCCCCCTCCACTTT. It is translated as CASSVTGTEKSPLHF. The J gene is TRBJ1-6, the V gene TRBV4-3; 7 nucleotides line up with TRBD1. The CDR3 totals 15 residues. Germline trimming cut 5 bases from V and 13 bases from J; bases unmatched to any gene: 14. Germline CDR1 is LGHNA and CDR2 is YSLEER.

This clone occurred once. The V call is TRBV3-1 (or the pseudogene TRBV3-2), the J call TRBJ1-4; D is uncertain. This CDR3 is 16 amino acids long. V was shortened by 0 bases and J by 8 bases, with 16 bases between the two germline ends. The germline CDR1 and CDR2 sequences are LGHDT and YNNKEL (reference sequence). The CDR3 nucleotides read TGTGCCAGCAGCCAAGACGATCGGCTTCCGGGAGAAAAACTGTTTTTT. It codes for CASSQDDRLPGEKLFF.

Here the CDR3 reads CAIRETGISPEAFF. DNA for the CDR3: TGTGCCATCAGGGAGACAGGGATTAGTCCTGAAGCTTTCTTT. The V gene is TRBV10-3, the J gene TRBJ1-1; 7 nucleotides match TRBD1. J gave up 6 bases and V 6 bases, and 10 bases lay outside the gene matches. The CDR3 is 14 residues long. In germline, CDR1 is ENHRY, CDR2 SYGVKD.

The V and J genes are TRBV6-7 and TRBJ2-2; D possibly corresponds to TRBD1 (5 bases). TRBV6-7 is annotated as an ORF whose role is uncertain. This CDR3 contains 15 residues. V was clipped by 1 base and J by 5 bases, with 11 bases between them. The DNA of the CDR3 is TGTGCCAGCAGTTACTTCGGACAACGGACCGGGGAGCTGTTTTTT. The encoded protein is CASSYFGQRTGELFF.

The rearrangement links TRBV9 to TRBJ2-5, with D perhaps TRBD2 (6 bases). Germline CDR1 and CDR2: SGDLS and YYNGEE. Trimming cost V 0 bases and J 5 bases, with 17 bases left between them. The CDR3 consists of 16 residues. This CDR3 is CASSVGWGREVETQYF. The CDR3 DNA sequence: TGTGCCAGCAGCGTAGGTTGGGGCAGGGAGGTGGAGACCCAGTACTTC.

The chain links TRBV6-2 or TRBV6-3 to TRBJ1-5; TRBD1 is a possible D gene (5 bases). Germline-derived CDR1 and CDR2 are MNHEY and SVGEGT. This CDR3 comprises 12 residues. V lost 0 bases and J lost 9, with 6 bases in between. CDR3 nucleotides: TGTGCCAGCAGTTACTCCGGGGGGCCCCAGCATTTT. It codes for CASSYSGGPQHF.